This T cell receptor (beta chain) was found in a study of CD8 T cells in Susac syndrome. At the level of the study: Within the group of sequenced Susac syndrome patients, roughly 6 had active disease and eight or nine were in remission. Treatment status at blood draw for the Susac syndrome patients was therapy-naive, corticosteroids, or intravenous immunoglobulin alone.

After extraction with the RNeasy kit, about 0.5 to 1 ug of the RNA was reverse transcribed using random hexamers. Amplification of TCR beta CDR3 was carried out by immunoSEQ multiplex PCR, which covered 54 Vbeta and 13 Jbeta segments. Each CDR3 protein gets one entry after TCRdb re-called the immunoSEQ multiplex PCR reads with MiXCR. The table includes under 200,000 distinct CDR3 sequences, 94% detected once. The V gene's germline CDR1 is LGHNA and CDR2 YNFKEQ. The CDR3 sequence is 15 residues long. The V and J ends lost 6 bases and 3 bases, in that order; junction bases with no gene match: 3. While CD8+ and CD4+ T cells were isolated negatively, TEMRA cells were enriched by FACS.

This chain joins TRBV4-2 and TRBJ1-6; 9 nucleotides match TRBD1. What was sequenced was CD4+ T cells from PBMCs. This TCR was recovered from a human donor with Susac syndrome. CDR3: CASRQGQGYNSPLHF. The CDR3 coding sequence is TGTGCCAGCAGGCAGGGACAGGGCTATAATTCACCCCTCCACTTT.